This T cell receptor beta chain was found in a study of T cell responses to AZD1222 COVID-19 vaccine. Notes on this clone: Its antigen is not known.

General study results and limits: The donors showed a predominance of white British ancestry and of females, with possible underestimation of clonal diversity. Unmutated variant regions reportedly attract nearly half of all spike-specific TCRs. Vaccination with two AZD1222 doses was followed by a rise in Spike-specific TCR breadth and depth. Repertoires in all cases were sampled only once the peak T cell response had passed.

Sequencing was performed with immunoSEQ multiplex PCR; in TCRdb, only in-frame clones are kept and a portion is missing. The repertoire consists of 120,000 to 150,000 clones, with about 93% occurring once and the leading ten covering around 4.7%. The V segment lost 9 bases and the J segment 9 bases; nucleotides outside the gene matches: 14. In germline, CDR1 is MRHNA, CDR2 SNTAGT. The CDR3 has 14 amino acids. This clonotype was sampled from an adult in good health. This rearrangement joins TRBV6-4 to TRBJ2-1, with TRBD2 matching over 7 bases. Here the sequenced sample was peripheral blood, taken on day 0 of AZD1222 vaccination. CDR3: CASSPFSTGGEQFF. The DNA for the CDR3 is TGTGCCAGTAGCCCGTTTTCGACGGGGGGTGAGCAGTTCTTC.